Each of the 15 T cell receptor beta chains below was sequenced from the same sample in a study of early stage breast cancer tumors. TCRdb keeps only in-frame clones here, not all; method: immunoSEQ multiplex PCR. The data contain 69,000 or so clones, approximately 80% of them seen just once; the ten biggest clones take up 4% to 5%. Material: blood. The source is a person aged 35-49 years with breast cancer.

The chain combines TRBV30 with TRBJ2-1, with TRBD1 matching 12 bases. This CDR3 has 13 residues. Per germline, CDR1 GTSNPN and CDR2 SVGIG (reference sequence). V trimming: 0 bases; J trimming: 12 bases; junction bases outside the gene matches: 3. The CDR3 DNA follows: TGTGCCTGGAGTGTTGGGACAGGGGGCGGGCAGTTCTTC. It is translated as CAWSVGTGGGQFF.

The rearrangement uses TRBV11-2 and TRBJ2-7; a weak D match, TRBD2 (6 bases). The germline V gene has CDR1 SGHAT and CDR2 FQNNGV. This CDR3 has 15 residues. Deletions cut 4 bases from V and 6 bases from J, with 19 bases between. The CDR3 sequence: CASSSNPGLLSEQYF. The CDR3 DNA is TGTGCCAGCAGCTCTAATCCGGGACTCCTCTCCGAGCAGTACTTC.

The rearrangement joins TRBV5-1 to TRBJ2-2; 10 nucleotides line up with TRBD1. The CDR3 contains 13 residues. J was trimmed by 6 bases and V by 7 bases; bases with no gene match: 3. Germline V gene lookup returns CDR1 SGHRS and CDR2 YFSETQ. The CDR3 here is CASGQGGSGELFF. The CDR3 DNA reads TGCGCCAGCGGACAGGGGGGTTCCGGGGAGCTGTTTTTT.

V and J are TRBV5-1 and TRBJ2-7; TRBD2 aligns across 14 bases. The CDR3 covers 15 residues. Germline CDR1 reads SGHRS; CDR2 reads YFSETQ. V shed 4 bases and J 2 bases; nucleotides not matched to a gene: 2. The CDR3 DNA reads TGCGCCAGCAGCCCGGGACTAGCGGGAGCCTACGAGCAGTACTTC. It yields the protein CASSPGLAGAYEQYF.

This clone was observed once. This rearrangement joins TRBV18 to TRBJ1-1, with unresolved D. The germline CDR1 and CDR2 sequences are KGHSH and LQKENI. CDR3 length: 16 residues. Deletions cut 3 bases from V and 1 base from J, with 15 bases between. CDR3 DNA: TGTGCCAGCTCACCCTCCCAAATGGGAGCGAACACTGAAGCTTTCTTT. Translating gives CASSPSQMGANTEAFF.

This clone was counted only a few times. This chain links TRBV7-8 with TRBJ2-7; 12 bases map to TRBD2. The CDR3 covers 14 residues. In germline, CDR1 is SGHVS, CDR2 FQNEAQ. The V and J ends lost 5 bases and 3 bases, in that order; junction bases with no gene match: 2. CDR3 bases: TGTGCCAGCAGCCCGACTAGCGGGAGCTACGAGCAGTACTTC. Amino acid sequence: CASSPTSGSYEQYF.

The chain joins TRBV7-2 to TRBJ1-2; D is perhaps TRBD1 (5 bases). V was shortened by 3 bases and J by 9 bases, with 17 bases between the two germline ends. CDR1 SGHTA and CDR2 FQGNSA come from the germline V gene. The CDR3 has 14 residues. CDR3 residues: CASSFPGRRYSYTF. The CDR3 DNA sequence: TGTGCCAGCAGCTTTCCGGGGCGCAGGTACAGCTACACCTTC.

This clone appeared once. V gene TRBV28 combines with J gene TRBJ2-1, with no clear D. Deletions cut 3 bases from V and 4 bases from J, with 13 bases between. The CDR3 length is 15 residues. Germline V lookup: CDR1 MDHEN, CDR2 SYDVKM. The DNA for the CDR3 is TGTGCCAGCAGTTTGGATTCCTGGGGTTACAATGAGCAGTTCTTC. This sequence encodes CASSLDSWGYNEQFF. The full variable domain, completed using reference TRBV28 and TRBJ2-1, is DVKVTQSSRYLVKRTGEKVFLECVQDMDHENMFWYRQDPGLGLRLIYFSYDVKMKEKGDIPEGYSVSREKKERFSLILESASTNQTSMYLCASSLDSWGYNEQFFGPGTRLTVL.

The genes are TRBV5-6 and TRBJ2-7, with 9 positions matching TRBD1. Germline-derived CDR1 and CDR2 are SGHDT and YYEEEE. The V and J ends lost 4 bases and 5 bases, in that order; junction bases with no gene match: 4. This CDR3 contains 13 residues. The CDR3 DNA follows: TGTGCCAGCAGCACCGGGACAGGGAACGAGCAGTACTTC. Residues: CASSTGTGNEQYF.

The DNA for the CDR3 is TGTGCCTGGAGTGTACAGGGGTATGGGGAGCTGTTTTTT. Its protein is CAWSVQGYGELFF. This chain joins TRBV30 and TRBJ2-2; TRBD1 matches at 7 bases. The CDR3 is 13 residues long. V gave up 0 bases and J gave up 8 bases; unmatched junction bases: 3. Germline assignment: CDR1 GTSNPN and CDR2 SVGIG (reference sequence).

Only a few counts were recorded for this clone. This sequence joins TRBV19 and TRBJ2-1, with 7 bases identical to TRBD1. The CDR3 runs 13 residues. The V gene's germline CDR1 is LNHDA and CDR2 SQIVND (reference sequence). The J segment lost 10 bases and the V segment lost 3 bases, leaving 6 bases of the junction unmatched. The CDR3 is CASSIQGVGEQFF. CDR3 coding DNA: TGTGCCAGTAGTATTCAGGGGGTCGGAGAGCAGTTCTTC.

This rearrangement joins TRBV28 to TRBJ1-5; D is possibly TRBD1 (5 bases). Trimming took 7 bases from V and 2 from J, leaving 18 bases between them. Germline-derived CDR1 and CDR2 are MDHEN and SYDVKM. This CDR3 comprises 16 residues. The CDR3 region is CASTPPGRLGNQPQHF. Here the CDR3 DNA reads TGTGCCAGCACCCCCCCAGGGAGACTAGGCAATCAGCCCCAGCATTTT.

The gene calls are TRBV4-1 and TRBJ1-3; unclear D gene. Trimming took 1 base from V and 6 from J, leaving 13 bases between them. Germline V lookup: CDR1 MGHRA, CDR2 YSYEKL. This CDR3 is built from 15 residues. CDR3 in amino acids: CASSQGTGRKNTIYF. The CDR3 region has the DNA TGCGCCAGCAGCCAAGGTACCGGGAGAAAAAACACCATATATTTT.

As DNA, the CDR3 is TGCGCCAGCAGCCCGGGGACAGGGGGGACTGAAGCTTTCTTT. It encodes CASSPGTGGTEAFF. V usage is TRBV5-1 and J usage is TRBJ1-1; 11 nucleotides align to TRBD1. This CDR3 contains 14 residues. CDR1 is SGHRS and CDR2 is YFSETQ in the germline V gene. The J segment lost 5 bases and the V segment lost 4 bases, leaving 4 bases of the junction unmatched. Full variable domain (rest looked up from reference TRBV5-1 and TRBJ1-1): KAGVTQTPRYLIKTRGQQVTLSCSPISGHRSVSWYQQTPGQGLQFLFEYFSETQRNKGNFPGRFSGRQFSNSRSEMNVSTLELGDSALYLCASSPGTGGTEAFFGQGTRLTVV.

This chain uses TRBV7-8 with TRBJ2-1; tentatively, D is TRBD2 (5 bases). The CDR3 length is 16 residues. Germline V gene lookup returns CDR1 SGHVS and CDR2 FQNEAQ. Deletions cut 4 bases from V and 0 bases from J, with 13 bases between. The CDR3 bases are TGTGCCAGCAGCTCGCCTGAGGGCTACTCCTACAATGAGCAGTTCTTC. The encoded protein is CASSSPEGYSYNEQFF. Together with reference TRBV7-8 and TRBJ2-1, the CDR3 gives the full variable domain: GAGVSQSPRYKVAKRGQDVALRCDPISGHVSLFWYQQALGQGPEFLTYFQNEAQLDKSGLPSDRFFAERPEGSVSTLKIQRTQQEDSAVYLCASSSPEGYSYNEQFFGPGTRLTVL.